One and the same sample provided the 9 T cell receptor beta chains below, sequenced in a study of T-cell memory formation after mild COVID-19. TCRdb processed the 5' RACE reads anew with MiXCR; each CDR3 protein has one entry. The sample carries over 12,000 distinct CDR3 sequences, about 21% recorded once. Sequences were obtained from PBMCs or a T cell subset sorted from them (not recorded which). The receptors were sampled from an adult woman who had mild COVID-19 (a few samples of this study predate the infection). Cell type and time point are not known.

This clonotype has at least ten counts. V usage is TRBV14 and J usage is TRBJ1-2; D remains ambiguous. CDR1 SGHDN and CDR2 FVKESK come from the germline V gene. V dropped 1 base and J dropped 8 bases, with 11 bases sitting between them. The CDR3 is made up of 13 amino acids. CDR3 bases: TGTGCCAGCAGCCAAGTTTTCCTCCGGGGCTACACCTTC. Translating gives CASSQVFLRGYTF.

This clonotype appeared many times. The V and J genes are TRBV5-5 and TRBJ1-2; the D gene is possibly TRBD1 (6 bases). Trimming stripped 5 bases from V and 6 bases from J, with 14 bases between. Germline CDR1 is SGHKS and CDR2 is YYEKEE (reference sequence). The length of the CDR3 is 13 residues. DNA of the CDR3: TGTGCCAGCAGTTCCACAGGGATCGATGGCTACACCTTC. Translating it yields CASSSTGIDGYTF. Complete variable domain (other parts from reference TRBV5-5 and TRBJ1-2): DAGVTQSPTHLIKTRGQQVTLRCSPISGHKSVSWYQQVLGQGPQFIFQYYEKEERGRGNFPDRFSARQFPNYSSELNVNALLLGDSALYLCASSSTGIDGYTFGSGTRLTVV.

This clonotype was detected many times. CDR3 region: CASSLEGLAGGPRYNEQFF. The CDR3 DNA reads TGTGCCAGCAGTTTGGAAGGACTAGCGGGGGGGCCGAGATACAATGAGCAGTTCTTC. This chain connects TRBV27 to TRBJ2-1, with 15 bases lining up with TRBD2. The trim removed 3 bases at V and 4 bases at J, leaving 10 bases unmatched. This CDR3 is built from 19 residues. From germline, CDR1 is MNHEY and CDR2 SMNVEV (reference sequence).

This clonotype was seen a few times. The chain couples TRBV10-3 to TRBJ2-1, with 9 bases matching TRBD1. The ends lost 10 bases at V and 5 bases at J; junction bases unmatched: 9. CDR3 length: 14 amino acids. Per the germline V gene, CDR1 is ENHRY and CDR2 is SYGVKD. The CDR3 DNA sequence: TGTGCCACCAACGGACAGGGGACTAACAATGAGCAGTTCTTC. It yields the protein CATNGQGTNNEQFF.

This rearrangement joins TRBV5-1 to TRBJ2-2; maybe TRBD1 (6 bases). Germline V gene lookup returns CDR1 SGHRS and CDR2 YFSETQ. Trimming cost V 0 bases and J 8 bases, with 11 bases left between them. The CDR3 runs to 14 residues. CDR3 DNA sequence: TGCGCCAGCAGCTTGGGACAGGTTCCGGGGGAGCTGTTTTTT. Translation gives CASSLGQVPGELFF.

This sequence joins TRBV20-1 and TRBJ2-3; 8 positions match TRBD2. Germline V lookup: CDR1 DFQATT, CDR2 SNEGSKA (reference sequence). The length of the CDR3 is 12 residues. V lost 8 bases to trimming and J lost 6 bases; unmatched junction nucleotides: 7. The CDR3, as DNA: TGCAGTTCACATAGCGGGGTGGATACGCAGTATTTT. The encoded protein is CSSHSGVDTQYF.

This clonotype has a count of ten or more. The chain links TRBV4-1 to TRBJ1-5; 9 nucleotides match TRBD1. Trimming at V came to 1 base and at J to 4 bases, leaving 5 bases not matched to a gene. The CDR3 is 16 residues long. Looked up from germline, CDR1 is MGHRA and CDR2 is YSYEKL. Here the CDR3 DNA reads TGCGCCAGCAGCCAAGCCTACGGGACAGGGAATCAGCCCCAGCATTTT. Protein product: CASSQAYGTGNQPQHF.

In its sample, this clonotype was seen many times. The chain combines TRBV18 with TRBJ1-1; possible D gene TRBD1, 6 bases. Trimming left V 2 bases short and J 8 bases short, with 24 bases between. The CDR3 has 17 amino acids. Germline V gives CDR1 KGHSH, CDR2 LQKENI. Here the CDR3 reads CASSPATGGYKGTEAFF. DNA of the CDR3: TGTGCCAGCTCACCAGCCACGGGGGGCTATAAGGGCACGGAAGCTTTCTTT.

At least ten counts were recorded for this clonotype. V is TRBV6-6 and J is TRBJ2-1; D uncertain. This CDR3 spans 12 amino acids. Germline V gives CDR1 MNHNY, CDR2 SVGAGI (reference sequence). With 2 bases removed from V and 14 bases from J, the gap between germline ends came to 13 bases. The CDR3 here is CASSYGVHHEFF. DNA of the CDR3: TGTGCCAGCAGTTACGGGGTCCACCATGAGTTCTTC.